This T cell receptor beta chain emerged from a study of blood T cell repertoires in COVID-19. After removal of 4 bases from V and 2 bases from J, the junction contained 9 bases not matched to a gene. From germline, CDR1 is SGHRS and CDR2 YFSETQ. The CDR3 runs 18 residues. Under the authors' procedure: Amplified reference gene primers provided the basis for estimating nucleated cell counts. This table comes from immunoSEQ multiplex PCR, and its TCRdb copy is limited to in-frame clones, with some not included. Clone size and the V and J calls come from that table; the DNA yielded D and trimming. The sample carries around 400,000 clones, about 89% recorded once.

Sequenced material: peripheral blood. The V gene is TRBV5-1, the J gene TRBJ2-2; 12 bases fit TRBD2. This TCR was recovered from an older woman with COVID-19, enrolled during active disease. The CDR3 here is CASSTWTSGNTNTGELFF. In DNA form, the CDR3 reads TGCGCCAGCAGCACCTGGACTAGCGGGAATACTAACACCGGGGAGCTGTTTTTT.